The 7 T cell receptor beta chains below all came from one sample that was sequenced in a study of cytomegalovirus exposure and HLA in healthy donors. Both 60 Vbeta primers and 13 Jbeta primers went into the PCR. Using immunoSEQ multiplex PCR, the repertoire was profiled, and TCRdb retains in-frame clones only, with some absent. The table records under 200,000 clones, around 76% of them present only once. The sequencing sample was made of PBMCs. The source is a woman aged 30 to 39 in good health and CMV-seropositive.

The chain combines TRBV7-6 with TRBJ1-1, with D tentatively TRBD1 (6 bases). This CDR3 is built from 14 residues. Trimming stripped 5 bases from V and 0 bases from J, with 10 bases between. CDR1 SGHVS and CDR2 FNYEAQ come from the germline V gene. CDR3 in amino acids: CASSPTGLNTEAFF. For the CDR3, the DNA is TGTGCCAGCAGCCCTACAGGGCTGAACACTGAAGCTTTCTTT.

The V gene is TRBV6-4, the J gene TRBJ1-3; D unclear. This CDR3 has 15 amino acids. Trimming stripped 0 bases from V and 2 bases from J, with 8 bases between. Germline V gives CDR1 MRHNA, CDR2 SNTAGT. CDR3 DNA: TGTGCCAGCAGTGACTCGGCAGGTCCTGGAAACACCATATATTTT. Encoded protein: CASSDSAGPGNTIYF.

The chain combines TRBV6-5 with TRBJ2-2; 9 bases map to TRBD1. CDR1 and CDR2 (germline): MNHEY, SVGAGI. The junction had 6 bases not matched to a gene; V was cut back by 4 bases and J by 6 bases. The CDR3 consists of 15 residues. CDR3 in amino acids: CASSSYRGHAGELFF. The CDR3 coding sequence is TGTGCCAGCAGTTCTTACAGGGGGCATGCCGGGGAGCTGTTTTTT.

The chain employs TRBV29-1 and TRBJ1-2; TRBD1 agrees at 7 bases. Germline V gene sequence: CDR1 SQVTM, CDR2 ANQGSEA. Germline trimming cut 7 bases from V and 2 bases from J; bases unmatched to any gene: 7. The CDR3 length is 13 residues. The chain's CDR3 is CSAYTRGNYGYTF. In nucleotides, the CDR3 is TGCAGCGCTTATACCAGGGGGAACTATGGCTACACCTTC.

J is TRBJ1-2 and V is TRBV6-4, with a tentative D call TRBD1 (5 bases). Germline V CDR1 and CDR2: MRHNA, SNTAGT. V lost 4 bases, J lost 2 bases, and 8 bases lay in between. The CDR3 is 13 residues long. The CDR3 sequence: CASSGQGNYGYTF. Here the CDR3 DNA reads TGTGCCAGCAGTGGGCAGGGAAACTATGGCTACACCTTC.

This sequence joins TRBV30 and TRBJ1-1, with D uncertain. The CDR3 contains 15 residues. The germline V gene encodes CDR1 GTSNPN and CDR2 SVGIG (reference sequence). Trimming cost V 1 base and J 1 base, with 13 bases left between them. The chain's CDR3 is CAWSEWGEANTEAFF. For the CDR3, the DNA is TGTGCCTGGAGTGAGTGGGGAGAGGCGAACACTGAAGCTTTCTTT.

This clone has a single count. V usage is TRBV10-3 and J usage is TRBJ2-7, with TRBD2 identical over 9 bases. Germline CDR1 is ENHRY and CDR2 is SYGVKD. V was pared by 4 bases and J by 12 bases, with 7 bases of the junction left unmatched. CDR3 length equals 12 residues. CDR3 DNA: TGTGCCATCAGTGCGGGTAGCGGGAGCTGGTACTTC. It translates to CAISAGSGSWYF.